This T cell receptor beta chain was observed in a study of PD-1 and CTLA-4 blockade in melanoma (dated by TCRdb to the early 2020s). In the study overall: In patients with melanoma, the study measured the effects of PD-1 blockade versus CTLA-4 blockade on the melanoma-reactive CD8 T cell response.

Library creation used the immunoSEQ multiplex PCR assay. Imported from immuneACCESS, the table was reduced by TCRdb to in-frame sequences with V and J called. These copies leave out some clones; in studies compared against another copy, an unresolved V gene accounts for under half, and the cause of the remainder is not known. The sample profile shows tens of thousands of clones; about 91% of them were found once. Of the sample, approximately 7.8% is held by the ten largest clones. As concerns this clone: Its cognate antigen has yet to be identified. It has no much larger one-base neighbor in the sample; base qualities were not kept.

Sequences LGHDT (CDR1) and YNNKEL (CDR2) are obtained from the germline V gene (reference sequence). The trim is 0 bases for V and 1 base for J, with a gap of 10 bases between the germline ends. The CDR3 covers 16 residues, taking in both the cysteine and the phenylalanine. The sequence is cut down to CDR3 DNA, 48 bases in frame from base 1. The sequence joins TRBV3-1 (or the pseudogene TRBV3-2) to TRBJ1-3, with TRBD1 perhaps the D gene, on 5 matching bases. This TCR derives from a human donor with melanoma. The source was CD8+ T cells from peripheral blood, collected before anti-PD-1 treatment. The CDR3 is CASSQDAQGSGNTIYF. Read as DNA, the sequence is TGTGCCAGCAGCCAAGATGCCCAGGGATCTGGAAACACCATATATTTT.